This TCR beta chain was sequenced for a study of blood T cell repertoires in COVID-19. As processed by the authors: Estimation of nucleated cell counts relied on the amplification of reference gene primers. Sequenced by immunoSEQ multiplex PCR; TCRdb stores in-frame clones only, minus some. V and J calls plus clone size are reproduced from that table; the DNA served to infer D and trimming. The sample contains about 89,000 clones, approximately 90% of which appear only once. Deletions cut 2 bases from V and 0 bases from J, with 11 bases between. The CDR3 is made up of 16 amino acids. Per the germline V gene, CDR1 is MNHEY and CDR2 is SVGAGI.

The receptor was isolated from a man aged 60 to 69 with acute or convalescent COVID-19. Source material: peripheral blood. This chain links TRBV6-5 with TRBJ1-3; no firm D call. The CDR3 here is CASSYGARSSGNTIYF. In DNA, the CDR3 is TGTGCCAGCAGTTACGGAGCACGAAGCTCTGGAAACACCATATATTTT.